This TCR beta chain is from a study of vaccination and CD4 T cells after COVID-19. Trimming took 5 bases from V and 12 from J; bases not matched to a gene: 10. Looked up from germline, CDR1 is SGHAT and CDR2 is FQNNGV. The CDR3 has 14 residues. Regarding treatment: roughly 11-day PBMC culture with coronavirus spike peptide pools or control peptides (ViraFEST assay). Peptide pools at about 9.7 ug/ml and IL-2 at 10 IU/ml were added to cultures of under 2.5 million PBMCs per well. Of note for this clonotype: The antigen remains undetermined.

Once obtained from cultured CD4+ T cells, the DNA was sequenced using the Oncomine TCR Beta short-read assay. TCRdb recomputed calls from the PCR reads with MiXCR, one row per CDR3 protein. The sample comprises under 25,000 distinct CDR3 sequences, 50% to 60% of which are singletons, and 6% to 7.5% rests with the top ten. This receptor was taken from a human donor who had recovered from COVID-19. This sequence joins TRBV11-2 and TRBJ2-1, with TRBD1 matching 10 bases. Sample: CD4+ T cells from blood, cultured in vitro. CDR3 protein: CASSPPGQGTGQFF. The CDR3 bases are TGTGCCAGCAGCCCGCCGGGACAGGGGACCGGGCAGTTCTTC. The whole variable domain, filled in from reference TRBV11-2 and TRBJ2-1, reads EAGVAQSPRYKIIEKRQSVAFWCNPISGHATLYWYQQILGQGPKLLIQFQNNGVVDDSQLPKDRFSAERLKGVDSTLKIQPAKLEDSAVYLCASSPPGQGTGQFFGPGTRLTVL.